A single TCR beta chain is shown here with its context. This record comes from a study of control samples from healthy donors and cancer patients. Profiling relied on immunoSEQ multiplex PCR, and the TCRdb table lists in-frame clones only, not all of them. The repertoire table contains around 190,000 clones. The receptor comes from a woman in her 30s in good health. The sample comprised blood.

The DNA of the CDR3 is TGCGCCAGCAGCCAAGGGGGTGGATATGGCTACACCTTC. It yields the protein CASSQGGGYGYTF. The genes are TRBV4-3 and TRBJ1-2, with no clear D. This CDR3 has 13 residues. CDR1 LGHNA and CDR2 YSLEER come from the germline V gene. The V gene lost 1 base and the J gene lost 5 bases, with 8 bases spanning the gap.